This TCR beta chain was captured in a study of graft-versus-host responses after intestinal transplantation (dated by TCRdb to the early 2020s). Looking at the study overall: Multivisceral, liver-intestinal, or isolated intestinal transplants were received by the recipients. Every recipient was given anti-thymocyte globulin induction, then maintenance tacrolimus and steroids for approximately 3 years. Bulk TCR-beta CDR3 sequencing was used to track graft-versus-host and host-versus-graft alloreactive T cell clones in the graft, circulation and bone marrow after intestinal transplantation. To identify alloreactive clones, pre-transplant mixed lymphocyte reaction products were sequenced and compared with unstimulated pre-transplant donor and recipient T cells. The cohort enrolled 24 intestinal transplant recipients, one of whom was a retransplant, and a few patients without pretransplant specimens were excluded. Donor T cell macrochimerism was defined as a peak of at least 4% donor T cells among recipient peripheral blood mononuclear cells. Instead of going to the commercial service, samples from a few later patients were sequenced in-house on an Illumina MiSeq and processed with MiXCR. The paper's findings and limits, for the study overall: In the allografts of patients with donor T cell macrochimerism, GvH to HvG T cell clonal ratios were high. Conclusions were limited by the relatively low number and heterogeneity of intestinal transplant patients. Early after transplant, peak levels of circulating GvH clones were found to be associated with declines in HvG clones. GvH clones turned up in recipient bone marrow, with some appearing earlier in ileal mucosa or blood, a pattern consistent with an intestinal mucosal origin.

As for this clone: Its antigen is unknown. The input lacks base qualities; no much larger clone sits a single base away.

As encoded in the germline V gene, CDR1 is SNHLY while CDR2 is FYNNEI. Trimming costs V 3 bases and J 1 base, and their ends lie 4 bases apart. From its cysteine to its phenylalanine, the CDR3 spans 13 amino acids. Only CDR3 DNA is held: 39 bases, read in frame from base 1. To isolate intraepithelial and lamina propria lymphocytes from graft specimens, dithiothreitol, EDTA incubations and collagenase D digestion were used. Bulk TCR-beta sequencing was performed on serial intestinal graft biopsy specimens collected as late as 600 days after transplant. Library preparation used the immunoSEQ multiplex PCR assay. Adaptive Biotechnologies carried out high-throughput TCR-beta CDR3 sequencing of genomic DNA for most patients. The study's processing was this. TCR sequencing data for more than 15 patients were retrieved from Adaptive's ImmunoSEQ software; a few other patients were processed with MiXCR and VDJtools. CDR3 nucleotide sequences shared between donor and recipient were removed because their origin could not be assigned. To count as alloreactive, a clone needed at least 2-fold expansion over unstimulated cells and a minimum CFSE-low frequency of 0.002% (template counts) or 0.001% (read counts). Clones were considered mappable if detected in sequenced pre-transplant spleen, lymph node, or MLR CFSE-low populations of the donor or recipient. Cumulative frequency of alloreactive clones was calculated as a percentage of all sequences weighted by copy number. TCRdb's version of the immuneACCESS table is confined to in-frame rearrangements and falls short of the full clone set. An unresolved V gene accounts for under half of the shortfall where checked; the remainder is of unknown origin. V, J and clone size reflect that table, while D and trimming were determined from the DNA. Within this sample are roughly 16,000 clones, with roughly three fifths of them counted one time only. 13% of the sample comes from the top ten.

The receptor comes from a human patient who received an intestinal transplant, so some T cells may come from the graft donor. The sequencing here drew on ileum tissue, taken 524 days after transplant. The chain is encoded by TRBV2 joined to TRBJ1-5, with the identity of the D gene unclear. The DNA sequence is given as TGTGCCAGCAGTGAGGAGAGCAATCAGCCCCAGCATTTT. Its amino acids are CASSEESNQPQHF.